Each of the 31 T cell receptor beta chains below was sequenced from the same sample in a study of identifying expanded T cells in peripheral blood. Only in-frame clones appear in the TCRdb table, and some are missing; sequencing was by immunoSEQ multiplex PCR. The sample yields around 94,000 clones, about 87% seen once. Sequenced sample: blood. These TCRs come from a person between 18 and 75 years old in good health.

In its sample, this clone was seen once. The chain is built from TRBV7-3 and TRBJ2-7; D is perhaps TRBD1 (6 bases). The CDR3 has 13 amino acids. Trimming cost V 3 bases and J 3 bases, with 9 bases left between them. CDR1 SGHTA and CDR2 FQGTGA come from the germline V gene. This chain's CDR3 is CASSLDSYYEQYF. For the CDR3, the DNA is TGTGCCAGCAGCTTGGACAGCTACTACGAGCAGTACTTC.

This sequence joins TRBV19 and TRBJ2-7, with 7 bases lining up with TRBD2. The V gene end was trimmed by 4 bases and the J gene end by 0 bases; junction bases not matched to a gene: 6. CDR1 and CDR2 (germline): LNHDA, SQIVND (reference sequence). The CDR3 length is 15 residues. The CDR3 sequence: CASSTIAGHSYEQYF. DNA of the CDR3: TGTGCCAGTAGTACCATAGCGGGCCACTCCTACGAGCAGTACTTC.

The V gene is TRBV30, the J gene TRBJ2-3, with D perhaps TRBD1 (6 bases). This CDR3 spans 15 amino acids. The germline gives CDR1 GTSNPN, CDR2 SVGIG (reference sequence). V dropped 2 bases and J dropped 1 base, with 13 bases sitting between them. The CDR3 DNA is TGTGCCTGGAGTCGTACAGGGAAGGGCACAGATACGCAGTATTTT. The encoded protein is CAWSRTGKGTDTQYF.

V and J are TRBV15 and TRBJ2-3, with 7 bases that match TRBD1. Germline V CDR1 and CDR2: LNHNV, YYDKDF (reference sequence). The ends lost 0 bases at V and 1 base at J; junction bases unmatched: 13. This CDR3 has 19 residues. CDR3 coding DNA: TGTGCCACCAGCAGAGACCGACAGGGACCGATACGCCGCACAGATACGCAGTATTTT. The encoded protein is CATSRDRQGPIRRTDTQYF.

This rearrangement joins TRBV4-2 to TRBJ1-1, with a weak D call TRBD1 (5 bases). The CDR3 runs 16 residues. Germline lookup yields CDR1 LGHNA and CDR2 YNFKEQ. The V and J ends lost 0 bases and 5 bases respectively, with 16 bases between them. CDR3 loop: CASSQDQGLRGTEAFF. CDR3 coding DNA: TGTGCCAGCAGCCAAGACCAGGGTTTGAGGGGAACTGAAGCTTTCTTT.

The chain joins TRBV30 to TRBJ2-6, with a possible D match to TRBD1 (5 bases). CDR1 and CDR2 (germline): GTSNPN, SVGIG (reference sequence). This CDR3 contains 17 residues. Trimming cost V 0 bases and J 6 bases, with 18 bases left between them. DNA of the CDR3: TGTGCCTGGAGTGTACCCAGGGTAGCCCCAACGGCCAACGTCCTGACTTTC. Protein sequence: CAWSVPRVAPTANVLTF.

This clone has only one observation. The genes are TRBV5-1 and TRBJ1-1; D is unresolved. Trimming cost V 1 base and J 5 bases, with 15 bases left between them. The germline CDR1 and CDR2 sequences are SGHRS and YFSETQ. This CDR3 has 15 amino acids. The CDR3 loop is CASSLSLAQGTEAFF. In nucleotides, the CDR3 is TGCGCCAGCAGCTTGAGTTTGGCCCAAGGGACTGAAGCTTTCTTT. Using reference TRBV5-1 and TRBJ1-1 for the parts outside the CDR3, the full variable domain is KAGVTQTPRYLIKTRGQQVTLSCSPISGHRSVSWYQQTPGQGLQFLFEYFSETQRNKGNFPGRFSGRQFSNSRSEMNVSTLELGDSALYLCASSLSLAQGTEAFFGQGTRLTVV.

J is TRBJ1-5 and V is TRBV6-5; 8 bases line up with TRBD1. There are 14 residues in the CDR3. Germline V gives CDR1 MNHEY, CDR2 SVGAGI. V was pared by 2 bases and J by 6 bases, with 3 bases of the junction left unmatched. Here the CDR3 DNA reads TGTGCCAGCAGTTACCAACAGGGGGGTCAGCCCCAGCATTTT. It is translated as CASSYQQGGQPQHF.

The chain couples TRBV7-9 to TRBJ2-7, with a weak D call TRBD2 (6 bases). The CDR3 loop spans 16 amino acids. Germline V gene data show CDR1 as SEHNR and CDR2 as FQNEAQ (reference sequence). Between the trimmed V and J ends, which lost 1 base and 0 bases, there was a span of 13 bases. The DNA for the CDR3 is TGTGCCAGCAGCTTAGGAGATAGCGGCTACTCCTACGAGCAGTACTTC. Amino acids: CASSLGDSGYSYEQYF.

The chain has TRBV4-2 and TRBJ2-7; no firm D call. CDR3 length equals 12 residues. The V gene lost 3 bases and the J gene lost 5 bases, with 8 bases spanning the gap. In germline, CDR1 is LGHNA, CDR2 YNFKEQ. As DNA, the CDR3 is TGTGCCAGCAGCCACAGCCGAGACGAGCAGTACTTC. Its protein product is CASSHSRDEQYF.

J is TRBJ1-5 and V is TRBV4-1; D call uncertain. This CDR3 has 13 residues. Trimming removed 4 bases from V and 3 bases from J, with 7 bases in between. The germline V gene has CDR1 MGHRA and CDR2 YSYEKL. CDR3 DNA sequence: TGCGCCAGCAGCCGACATCTCAATCAGCCCCAGCATTTT. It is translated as CASSRHLNQPQHF.

For the CDR3, the DNA is TGTGCCAGCAGCCTGACAGGGGGTTTCGCTGAAGCTTTCTTT. It yields the protein CASSLTGGFAEAFF. The chain recombines TRBV7-9 with TRBJ1-1; 9 bases are a match to TRBD1. In germline, CDR1 is SEHNR, CDR2 FQNEAQ (reference sequence). The CDR3 is 14 residues long. V was clipped by 5 bases and J by 6 bases; unmatched bases: 7.

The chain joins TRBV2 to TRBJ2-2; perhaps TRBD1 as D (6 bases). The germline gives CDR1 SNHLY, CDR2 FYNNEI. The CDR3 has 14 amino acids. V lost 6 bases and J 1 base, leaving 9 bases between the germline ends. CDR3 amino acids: CASRPGQNTGELFF. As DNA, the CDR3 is TGTGCCAGCAGGCCGGGACAGAACACCGGGGAGCTGTTTTTT.

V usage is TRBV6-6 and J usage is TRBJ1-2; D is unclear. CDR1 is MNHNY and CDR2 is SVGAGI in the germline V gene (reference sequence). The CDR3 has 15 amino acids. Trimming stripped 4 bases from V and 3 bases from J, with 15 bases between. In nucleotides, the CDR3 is TGTGCCAGCAGTTCCAGATCCACGGAGTACTATGGCTACACCTTC. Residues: CASSSRSTEYYGYTF.

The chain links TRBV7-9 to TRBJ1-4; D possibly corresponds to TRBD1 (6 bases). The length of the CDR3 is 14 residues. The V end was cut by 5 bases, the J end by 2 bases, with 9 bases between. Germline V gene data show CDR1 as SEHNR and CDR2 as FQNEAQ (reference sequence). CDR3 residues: CASSPQGTNEKLFF. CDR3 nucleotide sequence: TGTGCCAGCAGCCCGCAGGGGACTAATGAAAAACTGTTTTTT.

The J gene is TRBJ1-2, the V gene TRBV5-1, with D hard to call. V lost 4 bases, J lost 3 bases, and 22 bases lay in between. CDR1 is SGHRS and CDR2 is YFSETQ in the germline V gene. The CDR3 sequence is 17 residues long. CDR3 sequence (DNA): TGCGCCAGCAGCCCCCTGGCGCAGGCGAGGAGGGACTATGGCTACACCTTC. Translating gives CASSPLAQARRDYGYTF.

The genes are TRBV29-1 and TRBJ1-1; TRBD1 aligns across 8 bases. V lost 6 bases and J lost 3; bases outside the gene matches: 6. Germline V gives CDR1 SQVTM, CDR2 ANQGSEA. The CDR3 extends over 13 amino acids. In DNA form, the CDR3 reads TGCAGCGTCGATGGGGACAGGTACACTGAAGCTTTCTTT. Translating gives CSVDGDRYTEAFF.

CDR3 sequence: CAWSTGYDSPLHF. In nucleotides, the CDR3 is TGTGCCTGGAGTACAGGGTATGATTCACCCCTCCACTTT. The chain uses TRBV30 and TRBJ1-6; the D gene is possibly TRBD1 (6 bases). Germline V gene data show CDR1 as GTSNPN and CDR2 as SVGIG (reference sequence). This CDR3 is built from 13 residues. V was clipped by 2 bases and J by 8 bases, with 10 bases between them.

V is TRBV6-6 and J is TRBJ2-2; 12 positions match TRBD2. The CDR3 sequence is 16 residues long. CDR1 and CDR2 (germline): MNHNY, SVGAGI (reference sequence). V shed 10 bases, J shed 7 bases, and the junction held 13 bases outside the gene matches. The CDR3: CATWERLAGVLGELFF. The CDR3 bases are TGTGCCACCTGGGAACGACTAGCGGGAGTTCTCGGGGAGCTGTTTTTT.

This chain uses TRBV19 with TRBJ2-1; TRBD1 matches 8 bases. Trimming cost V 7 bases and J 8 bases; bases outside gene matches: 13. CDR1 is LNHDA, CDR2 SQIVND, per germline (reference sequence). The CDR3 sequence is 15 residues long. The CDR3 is CASTLQGVKPDEQFF. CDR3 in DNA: TGTGCCAGTACATTACAGGGGGTCAAGCCGGATGAGCAGTTCTTC. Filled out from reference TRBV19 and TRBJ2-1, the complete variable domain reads DGGITQSPKYLFRKEGQNVTLSCEQNLNHDAMYWYRQDPGQGLRLIYYSQIVNDFQKGDIAEGYSVSREKKESFPLTVTSAQKNPTAFYLCASTLQGVKPDEQFFGPGTRLTVL.

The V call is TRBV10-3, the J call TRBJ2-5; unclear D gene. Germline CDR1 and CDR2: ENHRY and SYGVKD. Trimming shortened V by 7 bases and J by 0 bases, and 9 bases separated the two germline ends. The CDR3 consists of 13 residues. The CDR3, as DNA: TGTGCCATCACGAACGGATACCAAGAGACCCAGTACTTC. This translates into CAITNGYQETQYF.

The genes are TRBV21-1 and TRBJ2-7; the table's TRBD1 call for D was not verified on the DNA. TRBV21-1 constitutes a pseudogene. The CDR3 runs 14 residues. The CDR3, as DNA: TGTGCCAGCAGCAAAGGTCAGGGCTCCTACGAGCAGTACTTC. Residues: CASSKGQGSYEQYF.

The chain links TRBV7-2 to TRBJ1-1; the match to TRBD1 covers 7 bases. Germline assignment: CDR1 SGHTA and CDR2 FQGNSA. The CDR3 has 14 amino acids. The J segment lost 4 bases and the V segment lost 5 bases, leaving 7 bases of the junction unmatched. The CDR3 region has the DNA TGTGCCAGCAGCCTACAGGGGAGAGCCACTGAAGCTTTCTTT. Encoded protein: CASSLQGRATEAFF.

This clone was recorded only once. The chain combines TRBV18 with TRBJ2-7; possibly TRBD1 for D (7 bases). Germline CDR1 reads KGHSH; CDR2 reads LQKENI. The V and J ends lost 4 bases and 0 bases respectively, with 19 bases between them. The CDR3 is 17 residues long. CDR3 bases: TGTGCCAGCTCACGGACAGGCGGGACTCTCGGCTCCTACGAGCAGTACTTC. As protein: CASSRTGGTLGSYEQYF.

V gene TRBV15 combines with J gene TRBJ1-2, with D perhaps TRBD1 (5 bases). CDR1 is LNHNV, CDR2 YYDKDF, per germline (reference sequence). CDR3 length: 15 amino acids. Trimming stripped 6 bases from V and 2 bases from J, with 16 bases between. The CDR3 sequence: CATSRGGSQNYGYTF. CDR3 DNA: TGTGCCACCAGTAGGGGCGGGTCGCAGAACTATGGCTACACCTTC.

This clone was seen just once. The CDR3 loop reads CAWRPGSGGAPLSDTQYF. CDR3 sequence (DNA): TGTGCCTGGAGACCAGGAAGCGGGGGGGCACCTCTATCAGATACGCAGTATTTT. The V call is TRBV30, the J call TRBJ2-3, with 10 bases identical to TRBD2. The CDR3 is 18 residues long. J lost 4 bases, V lost 3 bases, and 16 bases had no gene match. Germline V gene sequence: CDR1 GTSNPN, CDR2 SVGIG (reference sequence).

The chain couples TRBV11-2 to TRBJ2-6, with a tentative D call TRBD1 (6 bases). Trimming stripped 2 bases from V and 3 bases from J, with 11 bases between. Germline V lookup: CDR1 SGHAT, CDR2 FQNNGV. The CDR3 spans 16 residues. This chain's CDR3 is CASSLRPGVGANVLTF. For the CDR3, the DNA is TGTGCCAGCAGCTTACGTCCAGGGGTTGGGGCCAACGTCCTGACTTTC.

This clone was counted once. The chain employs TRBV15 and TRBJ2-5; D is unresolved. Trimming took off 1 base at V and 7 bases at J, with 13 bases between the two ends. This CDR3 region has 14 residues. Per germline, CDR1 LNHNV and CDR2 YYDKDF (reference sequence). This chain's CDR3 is CATSRAGGEWTQYF. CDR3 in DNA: TGTGCCACCAGCAGAGCCGGCGGTGAGTGGACCCAGTACTTC.

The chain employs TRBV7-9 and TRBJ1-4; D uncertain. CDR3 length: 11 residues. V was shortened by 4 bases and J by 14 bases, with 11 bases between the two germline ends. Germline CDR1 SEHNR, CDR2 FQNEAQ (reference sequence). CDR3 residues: CASSSLSTLFF. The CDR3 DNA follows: TGTGCCAGCAGCTCCCTCTCGACGCTGTTTTTT. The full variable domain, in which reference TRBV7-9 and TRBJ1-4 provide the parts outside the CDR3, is DTGVSQNPRHKITKRGQNVTFRCDPISEHNRLYWYRQTLGQGPEFLTYFQNEAQLEKSRLLSDRFSAERPKGSFSTLEIQRTEQGDSAMYLCASSSLSTLFFGSGTQLSVL.

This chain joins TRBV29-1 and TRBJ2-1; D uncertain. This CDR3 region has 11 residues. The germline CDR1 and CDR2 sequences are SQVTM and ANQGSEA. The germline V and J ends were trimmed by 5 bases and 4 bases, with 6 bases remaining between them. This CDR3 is CSVNGYNEQFF. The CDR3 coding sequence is TGCAGCGTTAACGGGTACAATGAGCAGTTCTTC.

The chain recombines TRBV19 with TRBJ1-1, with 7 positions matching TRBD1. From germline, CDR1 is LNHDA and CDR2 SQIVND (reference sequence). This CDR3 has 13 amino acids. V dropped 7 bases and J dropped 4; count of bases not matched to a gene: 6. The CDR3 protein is CASKARGSTEAFF. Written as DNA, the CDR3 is TGTGCCAGTAAGGCCAGGGGGAGCACTGAAGCTTTCTTT.